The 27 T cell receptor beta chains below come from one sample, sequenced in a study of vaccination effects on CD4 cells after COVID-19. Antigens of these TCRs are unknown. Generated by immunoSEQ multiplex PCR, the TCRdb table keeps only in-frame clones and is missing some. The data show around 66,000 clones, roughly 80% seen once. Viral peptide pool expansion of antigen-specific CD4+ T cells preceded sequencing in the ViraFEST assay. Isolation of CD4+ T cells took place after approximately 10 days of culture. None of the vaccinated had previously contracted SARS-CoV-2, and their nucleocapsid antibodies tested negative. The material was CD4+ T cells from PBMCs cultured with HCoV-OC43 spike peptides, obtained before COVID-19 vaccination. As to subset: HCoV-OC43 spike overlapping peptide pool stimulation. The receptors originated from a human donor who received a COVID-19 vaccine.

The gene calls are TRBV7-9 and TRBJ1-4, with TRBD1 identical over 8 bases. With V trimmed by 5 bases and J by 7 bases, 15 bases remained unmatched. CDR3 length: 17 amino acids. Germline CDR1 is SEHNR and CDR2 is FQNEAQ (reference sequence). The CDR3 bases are TGTGCCAGCAGCCCTCGGACAGGGATAGCTTCGGGTGAAAAACTGTTTTTT. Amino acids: CASSPRTGIASGEKLFF.

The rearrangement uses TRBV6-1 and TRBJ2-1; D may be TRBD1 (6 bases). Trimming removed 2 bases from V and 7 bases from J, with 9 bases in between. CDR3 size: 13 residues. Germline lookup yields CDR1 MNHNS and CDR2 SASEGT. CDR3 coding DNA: TGTGCCAGCAGTGAACCGGACAGAAATGAGCAGTTCTTC. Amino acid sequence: CASSEPDRNEQFF.

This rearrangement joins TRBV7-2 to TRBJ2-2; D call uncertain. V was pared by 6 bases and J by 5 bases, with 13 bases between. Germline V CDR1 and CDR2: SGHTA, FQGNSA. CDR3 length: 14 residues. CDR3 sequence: CASSPTLGTGELFF. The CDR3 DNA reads TGTGCCAGCAGTCCTACCCTTGGGACCGGGGAGCTGTTTTTT. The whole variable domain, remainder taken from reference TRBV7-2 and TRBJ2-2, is GAGVSQSPSNKVTEKGKDVELRCDPISGHTALYWYRQSLGQGLEFLIYFQGNSAPDKSGLPSDRFSAERTGGSVSTLTIQRTQQEDSAVYLCASSPTLGTGELFFGEGSRLTVL.

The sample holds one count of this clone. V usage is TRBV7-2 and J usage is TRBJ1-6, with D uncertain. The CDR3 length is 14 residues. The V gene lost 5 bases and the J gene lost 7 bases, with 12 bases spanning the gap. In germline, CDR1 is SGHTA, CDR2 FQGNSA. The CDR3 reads CASSPPRENSPLHF. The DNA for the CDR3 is TGTGCCAGCAGCCCGCCCCGGGAGAATTCACCCCTCCACTTT.

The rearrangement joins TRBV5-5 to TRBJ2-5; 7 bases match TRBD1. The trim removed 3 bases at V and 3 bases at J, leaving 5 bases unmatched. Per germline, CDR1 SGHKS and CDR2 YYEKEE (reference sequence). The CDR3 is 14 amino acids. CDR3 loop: CASSSRTGEETQYF. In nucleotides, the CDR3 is TGTGCCAGCAGCTCCCGGACAGGCGAAGAGACCCAGTACTTC. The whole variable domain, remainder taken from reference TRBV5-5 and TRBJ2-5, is DAGVTQSPTHLIKTRGQQVTLRCSPISGHKSVSWYQQVLGQGPQFIFQYYEKEERGRGNFPDRFSARQFPNYSSELNVNALLLGDSALYLCASSSRTGEETQYFGPGTRLLVL.

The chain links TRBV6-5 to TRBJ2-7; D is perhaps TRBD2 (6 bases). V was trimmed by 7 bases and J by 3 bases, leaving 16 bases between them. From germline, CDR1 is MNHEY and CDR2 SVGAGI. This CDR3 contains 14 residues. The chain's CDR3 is CASNHEGGDYEQYV. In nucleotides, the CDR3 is TGTGCCAGCAACCATGAGGGCGGGGACTACGAGCAGTACGTC.

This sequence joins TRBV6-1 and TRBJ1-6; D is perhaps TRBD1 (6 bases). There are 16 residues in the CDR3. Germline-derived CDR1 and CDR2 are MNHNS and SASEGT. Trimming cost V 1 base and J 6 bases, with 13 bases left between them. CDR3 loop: CASSEGALGGNSPLHF. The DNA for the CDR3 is TGTGCCAGCAGTGAAGGGGCATTAGGGGGTAATTCACCCCTCCACTTT.

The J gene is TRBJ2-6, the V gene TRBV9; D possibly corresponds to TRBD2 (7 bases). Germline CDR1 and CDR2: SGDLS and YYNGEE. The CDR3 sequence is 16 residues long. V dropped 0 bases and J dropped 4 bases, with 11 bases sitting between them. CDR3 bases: TGTGCCAGCAGCGTAGATCGGGGGGCCGGGGCCAACGTCCTGACTTTC. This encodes CASSVDRGAGANVLTF. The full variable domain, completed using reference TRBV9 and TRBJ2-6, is DSGVTQTPKHLITATGQRVTLRCSPRSGDLSVYWYQQSLDQGLQFLIQYYNGEERAKGNILERFSAQQFPDLHSELNLSSLELGDSALYFCASSVDRGAGANVLTFGAGSRLTVL.

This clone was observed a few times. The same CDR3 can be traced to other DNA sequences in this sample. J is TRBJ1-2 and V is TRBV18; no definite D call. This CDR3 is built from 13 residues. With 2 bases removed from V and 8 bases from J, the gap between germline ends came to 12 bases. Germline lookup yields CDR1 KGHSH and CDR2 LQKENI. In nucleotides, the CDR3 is TGTGCCAGCTCACCAAGGACCGCGTCCGGCTACACCTTC. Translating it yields CASSPRTASGYTF.

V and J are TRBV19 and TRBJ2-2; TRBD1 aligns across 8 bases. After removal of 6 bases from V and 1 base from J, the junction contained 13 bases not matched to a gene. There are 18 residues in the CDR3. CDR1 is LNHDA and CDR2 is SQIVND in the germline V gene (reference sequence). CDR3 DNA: TGTGCCAGTAGAAGTATTACGACAGGGGACGGGAACACCGGGGAGCTGTTTTTT. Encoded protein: CASRSITTGDGNTGELFF.

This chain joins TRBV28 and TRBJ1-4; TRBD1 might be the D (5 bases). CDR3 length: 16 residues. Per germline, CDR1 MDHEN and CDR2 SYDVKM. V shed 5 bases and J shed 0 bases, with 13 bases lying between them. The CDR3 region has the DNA TGTGCCAGCAGTCAGCCCCCAGGGCCAACTAATGAAAAACTGTTTTTT. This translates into CASSQPPGPTNEKLFF.

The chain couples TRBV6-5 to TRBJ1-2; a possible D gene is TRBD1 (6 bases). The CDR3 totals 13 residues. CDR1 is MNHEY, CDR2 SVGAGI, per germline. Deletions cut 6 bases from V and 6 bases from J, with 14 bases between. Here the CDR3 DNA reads TGTGCCAGCAGAAAACAGGGAGTAGATGGCTACACCTTC. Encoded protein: CASRKQGVDGYTF.

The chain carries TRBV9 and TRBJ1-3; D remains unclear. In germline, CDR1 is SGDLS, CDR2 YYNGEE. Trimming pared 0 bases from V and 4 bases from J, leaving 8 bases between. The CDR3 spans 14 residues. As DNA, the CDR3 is TGTGCCAGCAGCGTAGCTAACACAGGAAACACCATATATTTT. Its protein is CASSVANTGNTIYF.

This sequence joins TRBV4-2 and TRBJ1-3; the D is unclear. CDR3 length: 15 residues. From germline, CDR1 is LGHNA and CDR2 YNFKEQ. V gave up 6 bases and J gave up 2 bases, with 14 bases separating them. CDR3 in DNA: TGTGCCAGCAGGAAAGAGGGAGGGACTGGAAACACCATATATTTT. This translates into CASRKEGGTGNTIYF.

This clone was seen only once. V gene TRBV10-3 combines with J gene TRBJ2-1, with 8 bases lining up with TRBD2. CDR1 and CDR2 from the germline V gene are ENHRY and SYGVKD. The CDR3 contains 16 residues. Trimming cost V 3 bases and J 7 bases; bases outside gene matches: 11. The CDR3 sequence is CAISDPPGGALNEQFF. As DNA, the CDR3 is TGTGCCATCAGTGACCCTCCCGGGGGGGCCTTGAATGAGCAGTTCTTC.

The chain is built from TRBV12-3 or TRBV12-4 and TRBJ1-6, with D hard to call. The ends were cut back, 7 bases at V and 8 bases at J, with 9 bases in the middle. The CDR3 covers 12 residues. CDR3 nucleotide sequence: TGTGCCAGCATGGATGGGTATTCACCCCTCCACTTT. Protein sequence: CASMDGYSPLHF.

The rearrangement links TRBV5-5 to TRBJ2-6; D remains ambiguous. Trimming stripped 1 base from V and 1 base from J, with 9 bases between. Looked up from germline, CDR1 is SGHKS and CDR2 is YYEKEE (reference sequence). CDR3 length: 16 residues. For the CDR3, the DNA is TGTGCCAGCAGCTTGCTTTTGGAGTCTGGGGCCAACGTCCTGACTTTC. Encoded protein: CASSLLLESGANVLTF.

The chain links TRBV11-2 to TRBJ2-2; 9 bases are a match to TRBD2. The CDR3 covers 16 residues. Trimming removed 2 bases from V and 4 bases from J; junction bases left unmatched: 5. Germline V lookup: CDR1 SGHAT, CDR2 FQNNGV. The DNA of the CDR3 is TGTGCCAGCAGCTTATTTTCAGCGGGGGGCACCGGGGAGCTGTTTTTT. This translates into CASSLFSAGGTGELFF.

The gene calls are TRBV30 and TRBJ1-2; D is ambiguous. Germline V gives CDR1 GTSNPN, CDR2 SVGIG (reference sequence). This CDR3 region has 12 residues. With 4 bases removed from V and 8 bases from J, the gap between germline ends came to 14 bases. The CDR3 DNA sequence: TGTGCCTGGACGGTGAATTTAAGAGGCTACACCTTC. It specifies CAWTVNLRGYTF.

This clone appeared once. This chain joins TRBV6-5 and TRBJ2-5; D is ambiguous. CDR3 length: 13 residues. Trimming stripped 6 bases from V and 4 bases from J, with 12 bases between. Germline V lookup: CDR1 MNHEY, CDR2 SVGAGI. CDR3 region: CASRQVSVETQYF. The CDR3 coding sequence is TGTGCCAGCAGGCAAGTCTCGGTAGAGACCCAGTACTTC.

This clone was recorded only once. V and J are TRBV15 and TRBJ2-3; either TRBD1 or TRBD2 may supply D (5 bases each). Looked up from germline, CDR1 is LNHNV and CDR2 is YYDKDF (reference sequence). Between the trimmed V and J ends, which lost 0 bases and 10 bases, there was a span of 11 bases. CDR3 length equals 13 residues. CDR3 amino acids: CATSRDGRGPQYF. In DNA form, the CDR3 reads TGTGCCACCAGCAGAGATGGACGGGGCCCGCAGTATTTT.

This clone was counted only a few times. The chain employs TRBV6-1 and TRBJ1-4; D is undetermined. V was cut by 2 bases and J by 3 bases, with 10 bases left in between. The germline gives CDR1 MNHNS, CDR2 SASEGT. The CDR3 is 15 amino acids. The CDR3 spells CASSETGWANEKLFF. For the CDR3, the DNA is TGTGCCAGCAGTGAAACGGGTTGGGCTAATGAAAAACTGTTTTTT.

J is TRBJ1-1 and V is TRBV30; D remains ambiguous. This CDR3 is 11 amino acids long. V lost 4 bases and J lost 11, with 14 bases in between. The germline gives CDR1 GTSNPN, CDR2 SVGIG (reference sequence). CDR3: CAWMERRMAFF. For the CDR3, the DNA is TGTGCCTGGATGGAGAGGCGGATGGCTTTCTTT.

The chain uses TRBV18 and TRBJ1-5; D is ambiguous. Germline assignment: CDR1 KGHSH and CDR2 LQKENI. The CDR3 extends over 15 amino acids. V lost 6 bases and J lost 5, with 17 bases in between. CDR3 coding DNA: TGTGCCAGCTCGCGGTCGGTGGGAAGAGATCAGCCCCAGCATTTT. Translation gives CASSRSVGRDQPQHF.

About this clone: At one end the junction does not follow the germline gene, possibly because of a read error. The CDR3 DNA reads TGCGCCAGCAGCCAAGCGGTTGGACAGGGAGGGTTACTCTTC. This translates into CASSQAVGQGGLLF. The chain uses TRBV4-3 and TRBJ2-1, with D possibly matching TRBD1 (8 bases). CDR1 is LGHNA, CDR2 YSLEER, per germline. The CDR3 has 14 amino acids.

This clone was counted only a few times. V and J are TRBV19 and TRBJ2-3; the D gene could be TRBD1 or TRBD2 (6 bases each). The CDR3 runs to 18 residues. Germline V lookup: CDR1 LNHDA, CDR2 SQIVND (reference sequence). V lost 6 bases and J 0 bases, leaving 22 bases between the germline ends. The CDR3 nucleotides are TGTGCCAGTAGACGTATAGGGGGGCGACCAACCAGCACAGATACGCAGTATTTT. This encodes CASRRIGGRPTSTDTQYF.

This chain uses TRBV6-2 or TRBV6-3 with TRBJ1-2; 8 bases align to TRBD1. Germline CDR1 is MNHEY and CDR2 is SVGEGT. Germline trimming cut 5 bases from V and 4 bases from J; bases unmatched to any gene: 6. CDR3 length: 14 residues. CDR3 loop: CASSMDRVGYGYTF. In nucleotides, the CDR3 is TGTGCCAGCAGTATGGACAGGGTTGGCTATGGCTACACCTTC.